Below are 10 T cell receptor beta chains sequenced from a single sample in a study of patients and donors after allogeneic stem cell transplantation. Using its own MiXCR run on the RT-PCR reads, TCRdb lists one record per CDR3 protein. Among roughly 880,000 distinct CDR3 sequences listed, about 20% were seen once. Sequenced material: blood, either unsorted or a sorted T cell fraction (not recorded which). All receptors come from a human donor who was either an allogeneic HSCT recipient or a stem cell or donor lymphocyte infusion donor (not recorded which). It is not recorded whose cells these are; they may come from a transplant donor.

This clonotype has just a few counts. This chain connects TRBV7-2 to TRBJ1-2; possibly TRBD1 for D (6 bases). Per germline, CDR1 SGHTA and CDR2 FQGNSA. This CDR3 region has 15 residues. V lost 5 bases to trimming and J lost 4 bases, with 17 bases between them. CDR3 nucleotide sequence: TGTGCCAGCAGCACCCACAGGGAACTTCTCTATGGCTACACCTTC. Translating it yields CASSTHRELLYGYTF.

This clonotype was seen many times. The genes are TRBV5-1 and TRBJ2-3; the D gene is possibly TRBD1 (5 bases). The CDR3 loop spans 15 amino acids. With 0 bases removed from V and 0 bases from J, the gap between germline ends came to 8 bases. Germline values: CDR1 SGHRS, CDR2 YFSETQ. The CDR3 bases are TGCGCCAGCAGCTTGGGACAGAAAAGCACAGATACGCAGTATTTT. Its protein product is CASSLGQKSTDTQYF.

CDR3 loop: CASSLWGGQGSLYGYTF. The CDR3 coding sequence is TGCGCCAGCAGCTTGTGGGGTGGACAGGGATCCTTATATGGCTACACCTTC. The chain joins TRBV5-1 to TRBJ1-2; 8 bases are shared with TRBD1. The germline V gene has CDR1 SGHRS and CDR2 YFSETQ. J lost 5 bases, V lost 1 base, and 13 bases had no gene match. This CDR3 region has 17 residues.

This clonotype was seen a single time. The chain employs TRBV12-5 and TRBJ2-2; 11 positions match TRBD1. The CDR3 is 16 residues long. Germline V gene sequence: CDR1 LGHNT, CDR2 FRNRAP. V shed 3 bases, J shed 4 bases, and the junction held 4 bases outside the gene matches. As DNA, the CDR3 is TGTGCTAGTGGTTTCGGGACAGGGGGAGGCACCGGGGAGCTGTTTTTT. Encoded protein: CASGFGTGGGTGELFF.

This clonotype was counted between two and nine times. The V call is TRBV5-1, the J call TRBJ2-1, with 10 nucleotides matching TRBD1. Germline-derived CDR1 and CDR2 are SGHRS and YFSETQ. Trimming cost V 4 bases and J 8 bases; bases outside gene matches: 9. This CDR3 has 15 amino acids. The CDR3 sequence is CASSRQGAEVDEQFF. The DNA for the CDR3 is TGCGCCAGCAGCCGACAGGGGGCTGAGGTCGATGAGCAGTTCTTC.

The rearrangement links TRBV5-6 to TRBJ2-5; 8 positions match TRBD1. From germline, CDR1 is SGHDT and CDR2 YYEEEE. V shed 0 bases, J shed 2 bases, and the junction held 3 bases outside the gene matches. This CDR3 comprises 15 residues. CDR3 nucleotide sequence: TGTGCCAGCAGCTTGGCCCGGGACAGGCAAGAGACCCAGTACTTC. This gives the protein CASSLARDRQETQYF.

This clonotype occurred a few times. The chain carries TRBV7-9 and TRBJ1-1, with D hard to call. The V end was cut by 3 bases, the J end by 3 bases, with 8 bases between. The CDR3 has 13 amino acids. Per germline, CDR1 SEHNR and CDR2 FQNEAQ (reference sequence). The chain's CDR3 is CASSFPSDTEAFF. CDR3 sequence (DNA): TGTGCCAGCAGCTTTCCCAGCGACACTGAAGCTTTCTTT.

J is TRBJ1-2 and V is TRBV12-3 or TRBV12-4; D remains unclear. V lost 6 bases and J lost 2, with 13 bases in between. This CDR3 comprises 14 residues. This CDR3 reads CASSLSRINYGYTF. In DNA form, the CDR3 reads TGTGCCAGCAGCCTTAGTCGGATAAACTATGGCTACACCTTC.

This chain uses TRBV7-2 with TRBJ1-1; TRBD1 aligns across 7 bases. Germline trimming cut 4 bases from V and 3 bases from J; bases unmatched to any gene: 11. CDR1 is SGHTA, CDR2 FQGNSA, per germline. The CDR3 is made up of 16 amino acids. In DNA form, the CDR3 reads TGTGCCAGCAGCTCCCAGCTGGGGCAGGGGGACACTGAAGCTTTCTTT. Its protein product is CASSSQLGQGDTEAFF. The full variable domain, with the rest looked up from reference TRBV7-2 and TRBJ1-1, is GAGVSQSPSNKVTEKGKDVELRCDPISGHTALYWYRQSLGQGLEFLIYFQGNSAPDKSGLPSDRFSAERTGGSVSTLTIQRTQQEDSAVYLCASSSQLGQGDTEAFFGQGTRLTVV.

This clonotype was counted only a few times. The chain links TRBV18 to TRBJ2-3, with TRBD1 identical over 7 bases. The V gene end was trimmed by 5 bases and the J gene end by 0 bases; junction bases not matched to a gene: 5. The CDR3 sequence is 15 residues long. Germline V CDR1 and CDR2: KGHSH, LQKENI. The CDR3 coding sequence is TGTGCCAGCTCAAGAGGACAGGCAAGCACAGATACGCAGTATTTT. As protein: CASSRGQASTDTQYF.